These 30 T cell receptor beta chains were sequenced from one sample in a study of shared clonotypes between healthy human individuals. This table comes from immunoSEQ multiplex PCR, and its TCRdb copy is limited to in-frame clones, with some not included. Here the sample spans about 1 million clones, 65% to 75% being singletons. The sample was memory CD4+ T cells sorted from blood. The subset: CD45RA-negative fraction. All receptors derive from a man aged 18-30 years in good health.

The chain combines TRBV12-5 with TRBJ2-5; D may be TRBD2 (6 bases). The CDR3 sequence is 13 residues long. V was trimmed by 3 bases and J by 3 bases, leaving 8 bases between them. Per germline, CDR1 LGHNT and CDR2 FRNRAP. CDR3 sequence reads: CASGFQREETQYF. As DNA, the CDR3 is TGTGCTAGTGGTTTCCAGCGGGAAGAGACCCAGTACTTC.

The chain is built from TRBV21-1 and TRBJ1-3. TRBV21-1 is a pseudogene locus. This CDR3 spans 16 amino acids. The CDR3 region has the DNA TGTGCCAGCAGCAACCGGACCCCCGGCTCTGGAAACACCATATATTTT. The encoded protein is CASSNRTPGSGNTIYF.

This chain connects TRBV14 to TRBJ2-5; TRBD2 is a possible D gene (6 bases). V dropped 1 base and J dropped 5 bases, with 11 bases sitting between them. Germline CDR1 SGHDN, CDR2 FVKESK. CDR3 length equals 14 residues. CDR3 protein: CASSQAGGRETQYF. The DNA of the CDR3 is TGTGCCAGCAGCCAAGCTGGAGGGCGCGAGACCCAGTACTTC.

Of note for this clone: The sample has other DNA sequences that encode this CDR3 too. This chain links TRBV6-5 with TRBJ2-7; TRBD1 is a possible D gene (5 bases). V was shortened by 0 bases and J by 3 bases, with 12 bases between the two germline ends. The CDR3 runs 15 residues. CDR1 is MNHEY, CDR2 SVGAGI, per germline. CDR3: CASSYSSGSSYEQYF. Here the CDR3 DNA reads TGTGCCAGCAGTTACTCGTCAGGGTCCAGCTACGAGCAGTACTTC.

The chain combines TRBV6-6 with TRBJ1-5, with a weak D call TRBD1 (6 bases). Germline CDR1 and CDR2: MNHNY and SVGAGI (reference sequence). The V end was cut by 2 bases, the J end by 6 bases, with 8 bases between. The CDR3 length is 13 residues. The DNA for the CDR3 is TGTGCCAGCAGTTACCAACAGGGTCAGCCCCAGCATTTT. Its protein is CASSYQQGQPQHF.

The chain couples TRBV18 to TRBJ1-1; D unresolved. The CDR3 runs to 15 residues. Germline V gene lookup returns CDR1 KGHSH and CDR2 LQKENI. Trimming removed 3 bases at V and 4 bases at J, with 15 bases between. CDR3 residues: CASSPLTAGGTEAFF. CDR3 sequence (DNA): TGTGCCAGCTCACCTTTAACAGCTGGAGGCACTGAAGCTTTCTTT.

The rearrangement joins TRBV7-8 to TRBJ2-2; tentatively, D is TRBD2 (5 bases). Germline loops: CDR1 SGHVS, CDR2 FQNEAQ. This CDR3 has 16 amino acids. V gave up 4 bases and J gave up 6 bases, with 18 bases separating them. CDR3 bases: TGTGCCAGCAGCTACCGAGGGAGAATCGGGGCCGGGGAGCTGTTTTTT. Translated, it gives CASSYRGRIGAGELFF.

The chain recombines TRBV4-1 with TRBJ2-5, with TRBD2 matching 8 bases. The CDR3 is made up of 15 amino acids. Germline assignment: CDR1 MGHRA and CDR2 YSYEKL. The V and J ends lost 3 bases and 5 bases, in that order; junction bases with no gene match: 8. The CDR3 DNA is TGCGCCAGCAGCCAGGGGACTAGTGGGGTCGAGACCCAGTACTTC. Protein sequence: CASSQGTSGVETQYF.

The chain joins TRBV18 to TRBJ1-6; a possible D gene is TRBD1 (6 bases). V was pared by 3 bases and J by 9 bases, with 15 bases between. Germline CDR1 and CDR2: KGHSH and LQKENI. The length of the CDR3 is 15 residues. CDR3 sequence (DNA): TGTGCCAGCTCACCTACAGGGCAGGACGCTTCACCCCTCCACTTT. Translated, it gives CASSPTGQDASPLHF.

CDR3 amino acids: CASSPADRRPDEQYF. The CDR3 bases are TGTGCCAGCAGCCCCGCCGACAGGCGTCCTGACGAGCAGTACTTC. The chain carries TRBV5-4 and TRBJ2-7, with D maybe TRBD1 (6 bases). The CDR3 is made up of 15 amino acids. Germline V gene lookup returns CDR1 SGHNT and CDR2 YYREEE (reference sequence). V lost 4 bases to trimming and J lost 5 bases, with 19 bases between them.

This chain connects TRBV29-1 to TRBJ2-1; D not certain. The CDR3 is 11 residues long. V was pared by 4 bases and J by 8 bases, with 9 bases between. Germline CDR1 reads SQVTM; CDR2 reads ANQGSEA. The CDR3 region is CSVAYMDEQFF. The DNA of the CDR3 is TGCAGCGTTGCCTACATGGATGAGCAGTTCTTC.

The CDR3 DNA follows: TGCGCCAGCAGCCCCGAATGGCGCGTGAGTAATGAGCAGTTCTTC. It codes for CASSPEWRVSNEQFF. The chain has TRBV5-1 and TRBJ2-1; D is ambiguous. The CDR3 extends over 15 amino acids. Germline-derived CDR1 and CDR2 are SGHRS and YFSETQ. Trimming removed 4 bases from V and 7 bases from J, with 18 bases in between.

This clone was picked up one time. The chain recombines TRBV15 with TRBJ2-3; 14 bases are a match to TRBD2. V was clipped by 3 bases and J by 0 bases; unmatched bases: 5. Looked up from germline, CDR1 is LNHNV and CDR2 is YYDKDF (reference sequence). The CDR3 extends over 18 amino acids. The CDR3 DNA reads TGTGCCACCAGCAGGGGGACTAGCGGGAGACCTAGCACAGATACGCAGTATTTT. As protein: CATSRGTSGRPSTDTQYF. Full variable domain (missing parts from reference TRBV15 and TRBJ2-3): DAMVIQNPRYQVTQFGKPVTLSCSQTLNHNVMYWYQQKSSQAPKLLFHYYDKDFNNEADTPDNFQSRRPNTSFCFLDIRSPGLGDTAMYLCATSRGTSGRPSTDTQYFGPGTRLTVL.

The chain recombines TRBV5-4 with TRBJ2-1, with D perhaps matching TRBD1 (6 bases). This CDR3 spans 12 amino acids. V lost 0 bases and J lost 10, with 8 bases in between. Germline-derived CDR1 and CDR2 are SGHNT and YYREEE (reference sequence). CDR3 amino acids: CASSLGTAEQFF. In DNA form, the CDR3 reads TGTGCCAGCAGCTTGGGGACAGCGGAGCAGTTCTTC. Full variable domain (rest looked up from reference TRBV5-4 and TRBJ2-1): ETGVTQSPTHLIKTRGQQVTLRCSSQSGHNTVSWYQQALGQGPQFIFQYYREEENGRGNFPPRFSGLQFPNYSSELNVNALELDDSALYLCASSLGTAEQFFGPGTRLTVL.

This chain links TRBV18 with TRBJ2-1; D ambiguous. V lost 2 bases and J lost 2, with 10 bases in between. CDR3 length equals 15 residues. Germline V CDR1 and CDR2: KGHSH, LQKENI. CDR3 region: CASSPGQATYNEQFF. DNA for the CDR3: TGTGCCAGCTCACCAGGCCAGGCCACCTACAATGAGCAGTTCTTC.

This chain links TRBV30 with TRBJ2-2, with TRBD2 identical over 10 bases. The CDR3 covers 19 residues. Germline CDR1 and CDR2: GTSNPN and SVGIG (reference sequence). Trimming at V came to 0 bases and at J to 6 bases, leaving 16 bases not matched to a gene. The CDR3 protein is CAWSVLFVSSGGLSGELFF. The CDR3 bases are TGTGCCTGGAGTGTTTTGTTTGTATCTAGCGGGGGTCTTTCCGGGGAGCTGTTTTTT.

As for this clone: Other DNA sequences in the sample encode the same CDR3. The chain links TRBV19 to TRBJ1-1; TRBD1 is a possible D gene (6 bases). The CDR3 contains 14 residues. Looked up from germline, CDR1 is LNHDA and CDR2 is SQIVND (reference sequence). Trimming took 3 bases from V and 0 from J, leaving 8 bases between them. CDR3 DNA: TGTGCCAGTAGTATTGGACAGTTGAACACTGAAGCTTTCTTT. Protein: CASSIGQLNTEAFF.

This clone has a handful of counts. CDR3 DNA: TGCGCCAGCAGCCGAGGGGGGCTCGAGCAGTACTTC. It encodes CASSRGGLEQYF. The V call is TRBV10-2, the J call TRBJ2-7; D may be TRBD1 or TRBD2 (6 bases each). The CDR3 is 12 amino acids. Trimming took off 6 bases at V and 6 bases at J, with 12 bases between the two ends. Germline V gene sequence: CDR1 WSHSY, CDR2 SAAADI.

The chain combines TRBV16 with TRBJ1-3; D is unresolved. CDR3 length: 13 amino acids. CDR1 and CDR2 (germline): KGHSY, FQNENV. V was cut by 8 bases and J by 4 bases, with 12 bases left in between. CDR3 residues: CASAPTTGNTIYF. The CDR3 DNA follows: TGTGCCAGCGCCCCGACAACGGGAAACACCATATATTTT.

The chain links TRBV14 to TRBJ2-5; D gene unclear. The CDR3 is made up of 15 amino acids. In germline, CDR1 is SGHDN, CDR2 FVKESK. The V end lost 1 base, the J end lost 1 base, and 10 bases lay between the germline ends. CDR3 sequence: CASSQARAGQETQYF. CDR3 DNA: TGTGCCAGCAGCCAAGCCCGGGCCGGCCAAGAGACCCAGTACTTC.

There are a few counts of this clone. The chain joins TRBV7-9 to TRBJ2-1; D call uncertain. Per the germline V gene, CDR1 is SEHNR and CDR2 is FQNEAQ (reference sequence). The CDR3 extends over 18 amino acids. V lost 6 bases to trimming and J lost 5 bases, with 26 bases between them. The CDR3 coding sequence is TGTGCCAGCAGTCTCCGGGTCTTAGACCCAAAGGTTAACAATGAGCAGTTCTTC. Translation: CASSLRVLDPKVNNEQFF.

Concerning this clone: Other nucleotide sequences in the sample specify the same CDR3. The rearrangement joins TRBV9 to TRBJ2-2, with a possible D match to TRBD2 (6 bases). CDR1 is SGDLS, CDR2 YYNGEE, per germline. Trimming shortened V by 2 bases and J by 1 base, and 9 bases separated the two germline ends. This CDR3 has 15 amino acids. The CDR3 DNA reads TGTGCCAGCAGCGTGGGACTTCAGAACACCGGGGAGCTGTTTTTT. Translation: CASSVGLQNTGELFF.

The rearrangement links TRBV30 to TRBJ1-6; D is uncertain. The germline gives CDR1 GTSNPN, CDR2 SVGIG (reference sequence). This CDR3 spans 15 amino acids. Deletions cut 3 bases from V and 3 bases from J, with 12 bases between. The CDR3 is CAWRGGNSYNSPLHF. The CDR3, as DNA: TGTGCCTGGAGGGGAGGGAACAGCTATAATTCACCCCTCCACTTT.

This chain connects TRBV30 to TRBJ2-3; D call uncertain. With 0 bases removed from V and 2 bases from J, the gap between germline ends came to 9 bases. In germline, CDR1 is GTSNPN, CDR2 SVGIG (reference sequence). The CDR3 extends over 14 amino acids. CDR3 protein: CAWSVSDSTDTQYF. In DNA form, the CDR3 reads TGTGCCTGGAGTGTATCAGACTCCACAGATACGCAGTATTTT.

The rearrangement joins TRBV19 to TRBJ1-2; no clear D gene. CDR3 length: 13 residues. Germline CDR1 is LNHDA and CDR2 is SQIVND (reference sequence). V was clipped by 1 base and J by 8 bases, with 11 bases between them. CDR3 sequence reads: CASSIGTGSGYTF. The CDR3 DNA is TGTGCCAGTAGTATAGGTACTGGCTCCGGCTACACCTTC. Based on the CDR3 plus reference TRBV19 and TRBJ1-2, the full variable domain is DGGITQSPKYLFRKEGQNVTLSCEQNLNHDAMYWYRQDPGQGLRLIYYSQIVNDFQKGDIAEGYSVSREKKESFPLTVTSAQKNPTAFYLCASSIGTGSGYTFGSGTRLTVV.

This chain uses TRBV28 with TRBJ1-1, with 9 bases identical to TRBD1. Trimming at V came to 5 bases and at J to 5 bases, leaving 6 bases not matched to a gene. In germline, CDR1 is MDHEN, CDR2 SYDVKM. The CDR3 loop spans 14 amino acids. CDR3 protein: CASSPPGTGTEAFF. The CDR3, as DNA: TGTGCCAGCAGTCCGCCTGGGACAGGGACTGAAGCTTTCTTT.

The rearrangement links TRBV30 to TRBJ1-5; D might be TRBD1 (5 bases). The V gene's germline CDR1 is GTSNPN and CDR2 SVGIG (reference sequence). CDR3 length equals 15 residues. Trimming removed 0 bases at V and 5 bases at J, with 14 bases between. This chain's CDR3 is CAWSVRGGSDQPQHF. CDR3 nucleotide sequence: TGTGCCTGGAGTGTACGGGGGGGAAGTGATCAGCCCCAGCATTTT.

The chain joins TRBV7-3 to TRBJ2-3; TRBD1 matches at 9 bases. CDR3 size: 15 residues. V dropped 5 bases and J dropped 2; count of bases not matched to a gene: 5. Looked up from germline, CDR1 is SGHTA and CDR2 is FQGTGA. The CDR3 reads CASSDGTGYTDTQYF. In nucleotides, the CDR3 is TGTGCCAGCAGCGACGGGACAGGGTACACAGATACGCAGTATTTT. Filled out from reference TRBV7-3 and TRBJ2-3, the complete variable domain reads GAGVSQTPSNKVTEKGKYVELRCDPISGHTALYWYRQSLGQGPEFLIYFQGTGAADDSGLPNDRFFAVRPEGSVSTLKIQRTERGDSAVYLCASSDGTGYTDTQYFGPGTRLTVL.

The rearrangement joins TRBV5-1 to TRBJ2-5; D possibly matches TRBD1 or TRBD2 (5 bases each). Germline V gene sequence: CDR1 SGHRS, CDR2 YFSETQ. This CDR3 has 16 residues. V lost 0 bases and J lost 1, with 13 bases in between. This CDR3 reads CASSLAGASIQETQYF. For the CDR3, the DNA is TGCGCCAGCAGCTTGGCCGGGGCGTCAATCCAAGAGACCCAGTACTTC.

CDR3 bases: TGTGCCAGCAGCTTAGGGACTAGCGGGGTCACAGATACGCAGTATTTT. Its translation: CASSLGTSGVTDTQYF. The chain employs TRBV11-3 and TRBJ2-3; TRBD2 aligns across 12 bases. The germline V gene has CDR1 SGHNT and CDR2 YENEEA. This CDR3 comprises 16 residues. V was clipped by 1 base and J by 2 bases; unmatched bases: 1.